Listed below are T cell receptor beta chains from one sample, sequenced in a study of T cell repertoires in cytomegalovirus infection. Using its own MiXCR run on the reads, TCRdb lists one record per CDR3 protein. The sample has approximately 290,000 distinct CDR3 sequences, about a quarter seen once. The sample consisted of PBMCs. The receptors here all came from a human donor in good health (CMV status not recorded). Some clones in this sample may be carry-over from other donors' samples. CDR3s include the opening cysteine and the closing phenylalanine or tryptophan. The size of a clone is reported for some rows only, either as once, few or many, or as a class for expanded clones.

cdr3_length j_call v_call clone_size cdr3_aa
14 TRBJ1-1 TRBV11-2 few CASSSDLGGTEAFF
10 TRBJ2-5 TRBV6-2/TRBV6-3 few CASGGETQYF
16 TRBJ2-7 TRBV7-2 many CASSLQPQGLSYEQYF
14 TRBJ2-7 TRBV5-5 - CASSLLKGDYEQYF
14 TRBJ2-3 TRBV10-3 - CAIWWGGSTDTQYF
16 TRBJ2-2 TRBV18 - CASSPDDTVGTGELFF
16 TRBJ2-1 TRBV7-9 - CASSLARVPWGNEQFF
15 TRBJ2-7 TRBV5-4 few CASSTRTSGRYEQYF
13 TRBJ2-7 TRBV7-2 few CASSLRISGEQYF
14 TRBJ2-2 TRBV20-1 - CSARDPRGGRELFF
18 TRBJ2-7 TRBV12-3/TRBV12-4 few CASSRQLGSGLAGVEQYF
12 TRBJ2-7 TRBV7-2 many CASSLRGYEQYF
12 TRBJ1-1 TRBV20-1 - CSARLADTEAFF
13 TRBJ1-5 TRBV28 - CASSPILDQPQHF
14 TRBJ1-4 TRBV28 few CASSLDTTVEKLFF
15 TRBJ2-3 TRBV5-4 few CASSLVGARTDTQYF
15 TRBJ2-3 TRBV5-1 - CASSHSGSSTDTQYF
12 TRBJ1-5 TRBV7-2 many CASSLGDQPQHF
17 TRBJ2-6 TRBV6-2/TRBV6-3 - CASSYSQGRSGANVLTF
13 TRBJ2-1 TRBV10-3 - CAISEGTPNGQFF
14 TRBJ2-6 TRBV29-1 - CSVEGGSGANVLTF
11 TRBJ1-6 TRBV7-1 - CASSPLGPLHF
14 TRBJ1-1 TRBV28 many CASSSPGTDTEAFF
14 TRBJ2-5 TRBV7-2 - CASSAWTGQETQYF
15 TRBJ2-3 TRBV7-2 - CASSSWGGPLDTQYF
14 TRBJ2-3 TRBV6-6 - CASSYSPRTDTQYF
13 TRBJ2-5 TRBV7-2 many CASSSFYQETQYF
16 TRBJ2-7 TRBV18 - CASSPGRQKRDYEQYF
15 TRBJ1-1 TRBV5-1 few CASSLGDRVWSEAFF
13 TRBJ1-1 TRBV20-1 - CSATARVNTEAFF
16 TRBJ1-5 TRBV29-1 - CSVATGGEESNQPQHF
14 TRBJ2-1 TRBV20-1 - CSARKGSDYNEQFF